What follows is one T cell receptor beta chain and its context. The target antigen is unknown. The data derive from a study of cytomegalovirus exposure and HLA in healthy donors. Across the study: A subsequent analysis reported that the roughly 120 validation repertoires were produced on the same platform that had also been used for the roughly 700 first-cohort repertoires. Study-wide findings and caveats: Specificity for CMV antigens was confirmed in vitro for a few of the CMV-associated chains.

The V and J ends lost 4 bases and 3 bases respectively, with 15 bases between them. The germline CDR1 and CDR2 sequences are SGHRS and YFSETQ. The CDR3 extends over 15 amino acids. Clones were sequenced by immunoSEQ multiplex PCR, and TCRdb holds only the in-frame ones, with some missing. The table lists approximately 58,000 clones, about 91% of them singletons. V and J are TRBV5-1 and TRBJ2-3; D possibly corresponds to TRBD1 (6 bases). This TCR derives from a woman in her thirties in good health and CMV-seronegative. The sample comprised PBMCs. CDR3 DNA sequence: TGCGCCAGCAGCCCGAATCAGGGGACGACAGATACGCAGTATTTT. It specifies CASSPNQGTTDTQYF.